Listed below are T cell receptor beta chains from one sample, sequenced in a study. Each CDR3 protein is one row after TCRdb ran MiXCR on the 5' RACE reads. The sample records about 57,000 distinct CDR3 sequences, more than 25% being singletons. Sequencing used tumor-infiltrating Tregs sorted from the breast tumor. Receptors originate from a female donor with breast cancer. CDR3s include the opening cysteine and the closing phenylalanine or tryptophan. Each record gives: J gene, clone size, D gene, V gene, CDR3 protein, CDR3 DNA. A D gene is named only where the DNA matches it firmly. For some rows the clone size is stated as once, few or many, or as a class when expanded; others skip it.

J gene: TRBJ1-5; clone size: .; D gene: .; V gene: TRBV7-2; CDR3 protein: CASSLGPGRWDQPQHF; CDR3 DNA: TGTGCTAGCAGCTTAGGTCCAGGGAGGTGGGATCAGCCCCAGCATTTT
J gene: TRBJ2-1; clone size: .; D gene: TRBD2; V gene: TRBV5-6; CDR3 protein: CASSSRPGLAVNEQFF; CDR3 DNA: TGTGCTAGCAGCTCGCGACCGGGACTAGCGGTCAATGAGCAGTTCTTC
J gene: TRBJ2-5; clone size: few; D gene: .; V gene: TRBV10-2; CDR3 protein: CASSDGAVGQETQYF; CDR3 DNA: TGCGCCAGCAGTGATGGCGCGGTAGGCCAAGAGACCCAGTACTTC
J gene: TRBJ1-4; clone size: few; D gene: TRBD1; V gene: TRBV4-2; CDR3 protein: CASSPTGQGVEKLFF; CDR3 DNA: TGTGCCAGCAGCCCCACGGGACAGGGTGTTGAAAAACTGTTTTTT
J gene: TRBJ2-2; clone size: .; D gene: .; V gene: TRBV5-1; CDR3 protein: CASRVDANTGELFF; CDR3 DNA: TGCGCCAGCAGGGTGGACGCGAACACCGGGGAGCTGTTTTTT
J gene: TRBJ1-5; clone size: .; D gene: TRBD1; V gene: TRBV12-3/TRBV12-4; CDR3 protein: CASSLGQGPQPQHF; CDR3 DNA: TGTGCCAGCAGTTTAGGACAGGGCCCTCAGCCCCAGCATTTT
J gene: TRBJ1-2; clone size: .; D gene: TRBD1; V gene: TRBV6-1; CDR3 protein: CASSGSWDRGGYGYTF; CDR3 DNA: TGTGCCAGCAGTGGAAGTTGGGACAGGGGCGGCTATGGCTACACCTTC
J gene: TRBJ2-2; clone size: few; D gene: TRBD1; V gene: TRBV10-1; CDR3 protein: CASSDTDRAEDGELFF; CDR3 DNA: TGCGCCAGCAGTGATACCGACAGGGCCGAGGACGGGGAGCTGTTTTTT
J gene: TRBJ1-2; clone size: .; D gene: .; V gene: TRBV20-1; CDR3 protein: CSAFAPTGQGIYGYTF; CDR3 DNA: TGCAGTGCTTTTGCTCCAACCGGGCAGGGGATCTATGGCTACACCTTC
J gene: TRBJ1-6; clone size: few; D gene: .; V gene: TRBV12-3/TRBV12-4; CDR3 protein: CASSLNLNSPLHF; CDR3 DNA: TGTGCCAGCAGTTTGAATCTGAATTCACCCCTCCACTTT
J gene: TRBJ2-3; clone size: once; D gene: TRBD2; V gene: TRBV20-1; CDR3 protein: CSANLAGAGDTQYF; CDR3 DNA: TGCAGTGCGAACTTAGCGGGAGCTGGGGATACGCAGTATTTT
J gene: TRBJ2-3; clone size: .; D gene: TRBD2; V gene: TRBV20-1; CDR3 protein: CSALLSGRADTQYF; CDR3 DNA: TGCAGTGCTCTGCTTAGCGGGCGGGCAGATACGCAGTATTTT
J gene: TRBJ2-1; clone size: many; D gene: .; V gene: TRBV6-2/TRBV6-3; CDR3 protein: CASSRLASSYNEQFF; CDR3 DNA: TGTGCCAGCAGTCGCCTAGCGAGCTCCTACAATGAGCAGTTCTTC
J gene: TRBJ1-1; clone size: few; D gene: .; V gene: TRBV15; CDR3 protein: CATSLTRTENTEAFF; CDR3 DNA: TGTGCCACCAGCTTAACCAGAACAGAAAACACTGAAGCTTTCTTT
J gene: TRBJ2-2; clone size: few; D gene: TRBD2; V gene: TRBV6-1; CDR3 protein: CASTSLAGFAGTGELFF; CDR3 DNA: TGTGCCAGCACCTCACTAGCGGGGTTTGCCGGGACCGGGGAGCTGTTTTTT
J gene: TRBJ1-1; clone size: .; D gene: .; V gene: TRBV6-5; CDR3 protein: CASSPGHPGRNTEAFF; CDR3 DNA: TGTGCCAGCAGCCCGGGACACCCAGGCAGGAACACTGAAGCTTTCTTT
J gene: TRBJ1-2; clone size: .; D gene: .; V gene: TRBV19; CDR3 protein: CASTLQGTTYGYTF; CDR3 DNA: TGTGCCAGTACACTTCAAGGGACCACCTATGGCTACACCTTC
J gene: TRBJ2-1; clone size: .; D gene: .; V gene: TRBV6-1; CDR3 protein: CASSPWAQPGSDEQFF; CDR3 DNA: TGTGCCAGCAGTCCTTGGGCTCAACCGGGGAGCGATGAGCAGTTCTTC
J gene: TRBJ1-2; clone size: .; D gene: .; V gene: TRBV5-1; CDR3 protein: CASRRDPEKNYGYTF; CDR3 DNA: TGCGCCAGCCGCCGGGACCCGGAAAAAAACTATGGCTACACCTTC
J gene: TRBJ1-2; clone size: few; D gene: TRBD1; V gene: TRBV4-2; CDR3 protein: CASSQARQGAYGYTF; CDR3 DNA: TGTGCCAGCAGCCAAGCTAGACAGGGAGCCTATGGCTACACCTTC
J gene: TRBJ1-1; clone size: few; D gene: .; V gene: TRBV24-1; CDR3 protein: CATSDRVGAEAFF; CDR3 DNA: TGTGCCACCAGTGACAGGGTAGGCGCTGAAGCTTTCTTT
J gene: TRBJ2-5; clone size: .; D gene: .; V gene: TRBV4-2; CDR3 protein: CASSLNSLQETQYF; CDR3 DNA: TGTGCCAGCAGCCTTAACTCCCTTCAAGAGACCCAGTACTTC
J gene: TRBJ2-5; clone size: .; D gene: .; V gene: TRBV10-3; CDR3 protein: CAIRNRVGETQYF; CDR3 DNA: TGTGCCATCAGAAACAGGGTTGGGGAGACCCAGTACTTC
J gene: TRBJ2-7; clone size: few; D gene: TRBD2; V gene: TRBV20-1; CDR3 protein: CSARDPTSGSSPF; CDR3 DNA: TGCAGTGCTAGGGATCCAACTAGCGGGAGTTCCCCCTTC
J gene: TRBJ2-5; clone size: many; D gene: TRBD2; V gene: TRBV6-2/TRBV6-3; CDR3 protein: CASNSYLAGGPGETQYF; CDR3 DNA: TGTGCCAGCAATTCCTACCTAGCGGGGGGGCCAGGAGAGACCCAGTACTTC
J gene: TRBJ1-4; clone size: .; D gene: .; V gene: TRBV6-1; CDR3 protein: CASSAWREKLFF; CDR3 DNA: TGTGCCAGCAGTGCCTGGAGGGAAAAACTGTTTTTT
J gene: TRBJ1-6; clone size: .; D gene: .; V gene: TRBV5-1; CDR3 protein: CASSSKGGVESPLHF; CDR3 DNA: TGCGCCAGCAGCTCGAAAGGGGGGGTGGAATCACCCCTCCACTTT
J gene: TRBJ1-1; clone size: few; D gene: .; V gene: TRBV28; CDR3 protein: CASSLSDLVKNTEAFF; CDR3 DNA: TGTGCCAGCAGTTTGTCGGACCTGGTGAAGAACACTGAAGCTTTCTTT
J gene: TRBJ2-2; clone size: .; D gene: TRBD2; V gene: TRBV5-4; CDR3 protein: CASSSGTSGTGELFF; CDR3 DNA: TGTGCCAGCAGCTCCGGGACTAGCGGCACCGGGGAGCTGTTTTTT
J gene: TRBJ2-5; clone size: .; D gene: .; V gene: TRBV5-1; CDR3 protein: CASSLHGGRLQETQYF; CDR3 DNA: TGCGCCAGCAGCTTGCACGGGGGGCGCCTTCAAGAGACCCAGTACTTC
J gene: TRBJ1-4; clone size: few; D gene: .; V gene: TRBV5-1; CDR3 protein: CASRRDRSDEKLFF; CDR3 DNA: TGCGCCAGCAGGAGGGATCGTAGCGATGAAAAACTGTTTTTT
J gene: TRBJ2-7; clone size: few; D gene: TRBD2; V gene: TRBV7-2; CDR3 protein: CASSLAGTSGTYEQYF; CDR3 DNA: TGTGCCAGCAGCCTAGCCGGGACTAGCGGAACCTACGAGCAGTACTTC
J gene: TRBJ1-6; clone size: many; D gene: TRBD1; V gene: TRBV6-1; CDR3 protein: CASRTGGFNSPLHF; CDR3 DNA: TGTGCCAGCAGGACAGGGGGCTTTAATTCACCCCTCCACTTT
J gene: TRBJ1-1; clone size: many; D gene: .; V gene: TRBV5-1; CDR3 protein: CASTLTGPNTEAFF; CDR3 DNA: TGCGCCAGCACCCTGACAGGTCCGAACACTGAAGCTTTCTTT
J gene: TRBJ1-5; clone size: .; D gene: TRBD1; V gene: TRBV30; CDR3 protein: CAWSNRDRANSNQPQHF; CDR3 DNA: TGTGCCTGGAGTAACCGGGACAGGGCGAATAGCAATCAGCCCCAGCATTTT
J gene: TRBJ2-5; clone size: .; D gene: .; V gene: TRBV10-1; CDR3 protein: CASSESRQGETQYF; CDR3 DNA: TGCGCCAGCAGTGAGTCGCGGCAGGGGGAGACCCAGTACTTC
J gene: TRBJ2-5; clone size: .; D gene: .; V gene: TRBV3-1; CDR3 protein: CACSQFFRDQETQYF; CDR3 DNA: TGTGCCTGCAGCCAGTTCTTCCGCGACCAAGAGACCCAGTACTTC
J gene: TRBJ1-6; clone size: few; D gene: .; V gene: TRBV9; CDR3 protein: CASSVGSWNSPLHF; CDR3 DNA: TGTGCCAGCAGCGTTGGGAGCTGGAATTCACCCCTCCACTTT
J gene: TRBJ2-1; clone size: few; D gene: TRBD1; V gene: TRBV28; CDR3 protein: CASHWTGRGVQFF; CDR3 DNA: TGTGCCAGTCATTGGACAGGACGAGGGGTGCAGTTCTTC
J gene: TRBJ1-5; clone size: few; D gene: TRBD1; V gene: TRBV7-3; CDR3 protein: CASSSAGTQGDQPQHF; CDR3 DNA: TGTGCCAGCAGCTCCGCCGGGACCCAGGGGGATCAGCCCCAGCATTTT
J gene: TRBJ2-7; clone size: .; D gene: TRBD1; V gene: TRBV7-9; CDR3 protein: CASSSNPGQGAIAYEQYF; CDR3 DNA: TGTGCCAGCAGCTCCAACCCGGGACAGGGGGCGATAGCCTACGAGCAGTACTTC
J gene: TRBJ2-6; clone size: .; D gene: .; V gene: TRBV12-3/TRBV12-4; CDR3 protein: CASTSRSGANVLTF; CDR3 DNA: TGTGCCAGCACTTCCCGGTCAGGGGCCAACGTCCTGACTTTC
J gene: TRBJ1-5; clone size: .; D gene: .; V gene: TRBV28; CDR3 protein: CASSFGLRNQPQHF; CDR3 DNA: TGTGCCAGCAGTTTTGGTCTGCGCAATCAGCCCCAGCATTTT
J gene: TRBJ2-1; clone size: .; D gene: .; V gene: TRBV19; CDR3 protein: CASSINAGNNEQFF; CDR3 DNA: TGTGCCAGTAGTATTAATGCGGGAAACAATGAGCAGTTCTTC
J gene: TRBJ2-1; clone size: few; D gene: TRBD2; V gene: TRBV20-1; CDR3 protein: CSARDRLAGVPEQFF; CDR3 DNA: TGCAGTGCTAGAGATAGGCTAGCGGGAGTCCCCGAGCAGTTCTTC
J gene: TRBJ2-7; clone size: .; D gene: .; V gene: TRBV6-6; CDR3 protein: CASSWTADYEQYF; CDR3 DNA: TGTGCCAGCAGTTGGACAGCCGACTACGAGCAGTACTTC
J gene: TRBJ1-2; clone size: few; D gene: TRBD1; V gene: TRBV9; CDR3 protein: CASSVGDRGYGYTF; CDR3 DNA: TGTGCCAGCAGCGTAGGGGACAGGGGATATGGCTACACCTTC
J gene: TRBJ2-1; clone size: .; D gene: .; V gene: TRBV24-1; CDR3 protein: CATSDGASVYNEQFF; CDR3 DNA: TGTGCCACCAGTGATGGCGCTAGCGTCTACAATGAGCAGTTCTTC
J gene: TRBJ1-1; clone size: .; D gene: .; V gene: TRBV7-3; CDR3 protein: CASSVTVNTEAFF; CDR3 DNA: TGTGCCAGCAGCGTGACAGTGAACACTGAAGCTTTCTTT
J gene: TRBJ2-1; clone size: many; D gene: .; V gene: TRBV9; CDR3 protein: CASSVPGYNEQFF; CDR3 DNA: TGTGCCAGCAGCGTCCCCGGCTACAATGAGCAGTTCTTC
J gene: TRBJ2-1; clone size: .; D gene: .; V gene: TRBV6-2/TRBV6-3; CDR3 protein: CASSYSAVNEQFF; CDR3 DNA: TGTGCCAGCAGTTACTCAGCGGTCAATGAGCAGTTCTTC
J gene: TRBJ1-3; clone size: few; D gene: TRBD1; V gene: TRBV4-2; CDR3 protein: CASSQDDRAKGNTIYF; CDR3 DNA: TGTGCCAGCAGCCAAGACGACAGGGCGAAAGGAAACACCATATATTTT
J gene: TRBJ1-4; clone size: few; D gene: .; V gene: TRBV20-1; CDR3 protein: CSARESTANEKLFF; CDR3 DNA: TGCAGTGCTAGAGAATCTACAGCGAATGAAAAACTGTTTTTT
J gene: TRBJ1-4; clone size: few; D gene: .; V gene: TRBV20-1; CDR3 protein: CSAKGWTNEKLFF; CDR3 DNA: TGCAGTGCTAAGGGTTGGACTAATGAAAAACTGTTTTTT
J gene: TRBJ2-2; clone size: .; D gene: .; V gene: TRBV20-1; CDR3 protein: CSARDSGGGTGELFF; CDR3 DNA: TGCAGTGCTAGAGATTCGGGGGGCGGCACCGGGGAGCTGTTTTTT
J gene: TRBJ2-1; clone size: .; D gene: .; V gene: TRBV9; CDR3 protein: CASSVDLSSYNEQFF; CDR3 DNA: TGTGCCAGCAGCGTTGATCTGAGCTCCTACAATGAGCAGTTCTTC
J gene: TRBJ1-3; clone size: many; D gene: .; V gene: TRBV12-3/TRBV12-4; CDR3 protein: CASLTRENSGNTIYF; CDR3 DNA: TGTGCCAGCCTCACCCGGGAAAACTCTGGAAACACCATATATTTT
J gene: TRBJ2-2; clone size: .; D gene: .; V gene: TRBV7-6; CDR3 protein: CASPPPLCSNTGELFF; CDR3 DNA: TGTGCCAGCCCCCCCCCTCTGTGCTCGAACACCGGGGAGCTGTTTTTT
J gene: TRBJ2-1; clone size: few; D gene: TRBD2; V gene: TRBV20-1; CDR3 protein: CSATRGGLGRNEQFF; CDR3 DNA: TGCAGTGCTACAAGAGGGGGACTAGGTCGCAATGAGCAGTTCTTC
J gene: TRBJ2-6; clone size: many; D gene: .; V gene: TRBV7-3; CDR3 protein: CASSLNPGSGANVLTF; CDR3 DNA: TGTGCCAGCAGCTTAAATCCGGGTTCAGGGGCCAACGTCCTGACTTTC